This TCR beta chain was identified during a study of CD8 T cells in Susac syndrome. The study's findings and limits: The CD4+ T cell repertoires, which came from Susac syndrome patients, showed no sign of clonal expansion.

Random hexamers primed reverse transcription of about 0.5 to 1 ug RNA. TCR beta CDR3 was amplified by immunoSEQ multiplex PCR. This amplification extended across 54 Vbeta and 13 Jbeta segments. TCRdb used MiXCR to reprocess the immunoSEQ multiplex PCR reads, holding one entry per CDR3 protein. The sample has approximately 180,000 distinct CDR3 sequences; about 93% are singletons. CDR1 and CDR2 from the germline V gene are DFQATT and SNEGSKA (reference sequence). CDR3 length equals 12 residues. V lost 4 bases and J lost 1, with 8 bases in between. With regard to this clonotype: The target antigen is unknown.

CD8+ and CD4+ T cells circulating in blood were sequenced for TCR beta. Diagnostic criteria defined recently for definite or probable disease were met by the Susac syndrome patients. The specimen sequenced was CD4+ T cells from PBMCs. This TCR came from a human donor with Susac syndrome. This chain links TRBV20-1 with TRBJ2-7; the D is unclear. Here the CDR3 reads CSAITDSYEQYF. The CDR3 region has the DNA TGCAGTGCTATTACAGATTCCTACGAGCAGTACTTC.